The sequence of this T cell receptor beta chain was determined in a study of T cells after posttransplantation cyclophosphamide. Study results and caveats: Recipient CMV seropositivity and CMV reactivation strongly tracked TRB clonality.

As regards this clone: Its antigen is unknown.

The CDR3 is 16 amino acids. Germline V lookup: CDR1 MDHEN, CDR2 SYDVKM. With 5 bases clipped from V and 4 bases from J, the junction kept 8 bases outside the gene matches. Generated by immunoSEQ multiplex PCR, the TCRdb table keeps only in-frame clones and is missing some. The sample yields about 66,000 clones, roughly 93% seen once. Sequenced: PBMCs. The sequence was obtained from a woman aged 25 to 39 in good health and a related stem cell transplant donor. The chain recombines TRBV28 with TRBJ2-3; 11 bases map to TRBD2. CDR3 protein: CASSRGLAGQSDTQYF. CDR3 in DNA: TGTGCCAGCAGTCGCGGACTAGCGGGCCAATCAGATACGCAGTATTTT.